The 21 T cell receptor beta chains below were found in one sample sequenced in a study of cytomegalovirus exposure and HLA in healthy donors. The table came from immunoSEQ multiplex PCR; TCRdb's copy has only in-frame clones and leaves some out. The sample holds approximately 240,000 clones, 90% to 95% seen once. Sequencing input: PBMCs. The source is a woman aged 18-35 years in good health and CMV-seronegative.

The V call is TRBV30, the J call TRBJ1-1, with TRBD1 identical over 11 bases. Germline CDR1 and CDR2: GTSNPN and SVGIG (reference sequence). This CDR3 region has 14 residues. The CDR3 loop reads CAQKKDRGPSGAFF. Written as DNA, the CDR3 is TGTGCTCAAAAGAAGGACAGGGGGCCGAGCGGAGCTTTCTTT.

The chain employs TRBV5-6 and TRBJ2-1; TRBD2 matches at 9 bases. CDR3 length: 15 amino acids. Germline V gene data show CDR1 as SGHDT and CDR2 as YYEEEE. V shed 4 bases and J 2 bases; nucleotides not matched to a gene: 4. CDR3 loop: CASSPSGITYNEQFF. The CDR3 coding sequence is TGTGCCAGCAGCCCTAGCGGGATTACCTACAATGAGCAGTTCTTC.

The chain employs TRBV29-1 and TRBJ2-5, with a possible D match to TRBD2 (6 bases). The CDR3 runs 15 residues. CDR1 and CDR2 (germline): SQVTM, ANQGSEA. The ends were cut back, 1 base at V and 1 base at J, with 13 bases in the middle. CDR3 amino acids: CSVEVRGLIQETQYF. The CDR3 coding sequence is TGCAGCGTTGAAGTTAGGGGACTCATCCAAGAGACCCAGTACTTC.

The J gene is TRBJ2-7, the V gene TRBV7-8; D might be TRBD2 (5 bases). Germline V gene data show CDR1 as SGHVS and CDR2 as FQNEAQ. V was trimmed by 0 bases and J by 3 bases, leaving 15 bases between them. The CDR3 is 16 residues long. The CDR3 protein is CASSLASSGIRYEQYF. The CDR3 DNA reads TGTGCCAGCAGCTTAGCGTCGAGCGGAATCCGCTACGAGCAGTACTTC.

CDR3 nucleotides: TGTGCCAGCAATTCAGGGGGCAATCAGCCCCAGCATTTT. This translates into CASNSGGNQPQHF. This chain links TRBV28 with TRBJ1-5, with D perhaps matching TRBD1 (6 bases). This CDR3 contains 13 residues. Trimming left V 7 bases short and J 2 bases short, with 9 bases between. Germline loops: CDR1 MDHEN, CDR2 SYDVKM.

J is TRBJ1-2 and V is TRBV18, with 7 bases lining up with TRBD1. The J segment lost 5 bases and the V segment lost 3 bases, leaving 6 bases of the junction unmatched. CDR3 length equals 14 residues. Germline CDR1 KGHSH, CDR2 LQKENI. CDR3 amino acids: CASSPSGTAYGYTF. CDR3 in DNA: TGTGCCAGCTCACCCTCCGGGACAGCTTATGGCTACACCTTC.

The chain couples TRBV9 to TRBJ2-2, with TRBD2 matching over 12 bases. CDR3 length equals 15 residues. With 3 bases clipped from V and 6 bases from J, the junction kept 3 bases outside the gene matches. Germline V gene lookup returns CDR1 SGDLS and CDR2 YYNGEE. CDR3 in DNA: TGTGCCAGCAGCGATCTAGCGGGAGGGCCCGGGGAGCTGTTTTTT. Its translation: CASSDLAGGPGELFF.

The rearrangement joins TRBV10-1 to TRBJ1-1; TRBD1 aligns across 8 bases. The J segment lost 1 base and the V segment lost 5 bases, leaving 6 bases of the junction unmatched. Germline V CDR1 and CDR2: WNHNN, SYGVQD (reference sequence). The CDR3 sequence is 15 residues long. CDR3: CASSTRQGKNTEAFF. The CDR3 DNA is TGCGCCAGCAGTACAAGACAGGGGAAGAACACTGAAGCTTTCTTT.

This chain uses TRBV9 with TRBJ1-1; a possible D gene is TRBD1 (5 bases). The CDR3 spans 15 residues. Trimming cost V 4 bases and J 4 bases, with 17 bases left between them. Looked up from germline, CDR1 is SGDLS and CDR2 is YYNGEE. The CDR3 sequence is CASSSPSGVGTEAFF. CDR3 sequence (DNA): TGTGCCAGCAGCTCTCCGTCGGGGGTGGGCACTGAAGCTTTCTTT.

CDR3 sequence reads: CASSSGETQYF. DNA for the CDR3: TGTGCCAGCAGCTCCGGGGAGACCCAGTACTTC. The chain uses TRBV7-9 and TRBJ2-5; unclear D gene. CDR1 is SEHNR and CDR2 is FQNEAQ in the germline V gene (reference sequence). This CDR3 comprises 11 residues. V was shortened by 4 bases and J by 5 bases, with 5 bases between the two germline ends.

The rearrangement uses TRBV4-2 and TRBJ2-7, with TRBD2 identical over 11 bases. Germline CDR1 is LGHNA and CDR2 is YNFKEQ. With 4 bases clipped from V and 0 bases from J, the junction kept 5 bases outside the gene matches. The CDR3 length is 16 residues. This chain's CDR3 is CASSLFSGRGSYEQYF. The CDR3 DNA is TGTGCCAGCAGCCTATTTAGCGGGAGGGGCTCCTACGAGCAGTACTTC.

V is TRBV29-1 and J is TRBJ2-7; the match to TRBD1 covers 7 bases. This CDR3 spans 12 amino acids. V shed 6 bases, J shed 0 bases, and the junction held 2 bases outside the gene matches. Germline lookup yields CDR1 SQVTM and CDR2 ANQGSEA. CDR3 DNA: TGCAGCGTAGGGACAGACTCCTACGAGCAGTACTTC. Translation: CSVGTDSYEQYF.

The chain carries TRBV7-2 and TRBJ1-5; D not resolved. CDR3 length: 15 residues. The V end was cut by 5 bases, the J end by 6 bases, with 17 bases between. The germline CDR1 and CDR2 sequences are SGHTA and FQGNSA. CDR3 residues: CASSPKPAERQPQHF. Here the CDR3 DNA reads TGTGCCAGCAGCCCCAAACCTGCCGAGCGTCAGCCCCAGCATTTT.

The V call is TRBV19, the J call TRBJ1-2; D unresolved. This CDR3 spans 12 amino acids. Trimming cost V 4 bases and J 4 bases, with 7 bases left between them. The germline CDR1 and CDR2 sequences are LNHDA and SQIVND (reference sequence). The CDR3 here is CASSNRGYGYTF. The DNA for the CDR3 is TGTGCCAGTAGTAACCGGGGCTATGGCTACACCTTC.

This chain links TRBV5-1 with TRBJ2-1, with a weak D call TRBD2 (5 bases). This CDR3 comprises 14 residues. Per the germline V gene, CDR1 is SGHRS and CDR2 is YFSETQ. The ends were cut back, 4 bases at V and 11 bases at J, with 19 bases in the middle. The CDR3 DNA reads as TGCGCCAGCAGCCCTAACCCCGCCGCGGGCCAGCAGTTCTTC. This codes for CASSPNPAAGQQFF.

The rearrangement joins TRBV28 to TRBJ1-2; D is unresolved. V was shortened by 2 bases and J by 6 bases, with 16 bases between the two germline ends. Per the germline V gene, CDR1 is MDHEN and CDR2 is SYDVKM. The CDR3 length is 15 residues. The CDR3: CASSLGWGGDDGYTF. CDR3 sequence (DNA): TGTGCCAGCAGTTTAGGCTGGGGAGGAGATGATGGCTACACCTTC.

The chain employs TRBV2 and TRBJ1-6; D call uncertain. Germline CDR1 reads SNHLY; CDR2 reads FYNNEI. V lost 8 bases, J lost 5 bases, and 13 bases lay in between. The CDR3 runs 14 residues. CDR3 sequence: CASGRNGNNSPLHF. CDR3 bases: TGTGCCAGCGGCAGGAATGGAAATAATTCACCCCTCCACTTT.

The J gene is TRBJ1-1, the V gene TRBV15; TRBD1 might be the D (6 bases). The V and J ends lost 8 bases and 1 base respectively, with 8 bases between them. This CDR3 spans 12 amino acids. Looked up from germline, CDR1 is LNHNV and CDR2 is YYDKDF (reference sequence). The CDR3 protein is CATEGGNTEAFF. Here the CDR3 DNA reads TGTGCCACCGAAGGGGGGAACACTGAAGCTTTCTTT.

The chain uses TRBV11-2 and TRBJ2-1; 11 nucleotides match TRBD2. The CDR3 is 14 amino acids. The germline gives CDR1 SGHAT, CDR2 FQNNGV. Germline trimming cut 5 bases from V and 6 bases from J; bases unmatched to any gene: 3. CDR3 sequence: CASSLGTSGNEQFF. The CDR3 nucleotides are TGTGCCAGCAGCCTCGGGACTAGCGGCAATGAGCAGTTCTTC. The entire variable domain, with the rest obtained from reference TRBV11-2 and TRBJ2-1, is as follows: EAGVAQSPRYKIIEKRQSVAFWCNPISGHATLYWYQQILGQGPKLLIQFQNNGVVDDSQLPKDRFSAERLKGVDSTLKIQPAKLEDSAVYLCASSLGTSGNEQFFGPGTRLTVL.

This rearrangement joins TRBV4-1 to TRBJ2-7, with 7 positions matching TRBD2. With 6 bases clipped from V and 0 bases from J, the junction kept 8 bases outside the gene matches. Germline CDR1 MGHRA, CDR2 YSYEKL. This CDR3 is built from 15 residues. In DNA, the CDR3 is TGCGCCAGCAGGACGACTCCTAGCGGCTCCTACGAGCAGTACTTC. Amino acid sequence: CASRTTPSGSYEQYF.

The V gene is TRBV5-4, the J gene TRBJ2-1; perhaps TRBD2 as D (5 bases). Between the trimmed V and J ends, which lost 4 bases and 4 bases, there was a span of 15 bases. CDR1 is SGHNT and CDR2 is YYREEE in the germline V gene (reference sequence). The CDR3 length is 15 residues. CDR3 region: CASSRLGSGYNEQFF. For the CDR3, the DNA is TGTGCCAGCAGCCGCCTAGGGAGTGGATACAATGAGCAGTTCTTC.